These 18 T cell receptor beta chains were all obtained from the same sample, sequenced in a study of T cell changes during pregnancy in multiple sclerosis. TCRdb's copy holds only in-frame clones and misses some; the assay was immunoSEQ multiplex PCR. The repertoire has 100,000 or so clones, 75% to 95% of them found once; the top ten carry around 3.1%. This material consisted of peripheral blood, taken in the second trimester of pregnancy. The receptors derive from a female donor with multiple sclerosis, enrolled in a pregnancy study.

The rearrangement joins TRBV10-3 to TRBJ2-7; 7 nucleotides align to TRBD1. With V trimmed by 2 bases and J by 3 bases, 4 bases remained unmatched. The CDR3 loop spans 14 amino acids. Germline values: CDR1 ENHRY, CDR2 SYGVKD. The CDR3 sequence: CAISERQGNYEQYF. CDR3 coding DNA: TGTGCCATCAGTGAGAGACAGGGTAACTACGAGCAGTACTTC.

This chain joins TRBV1 and TRBJ1-2; the table names TRBD1, a call not compared with the DNA. TRBV1 is labeled a pseudogene. This CDR3 is 11 amino acids long. The CDR3 protein is CTRVQDYGYTF. The CDR3 nucleotides read TGCACCAGGGTACAGGATTATGGCTACACCTTC.

This clone was seen only once. The chain is built from TRBV12-5 and TRBJ1-2; no clear D gene. Germline CDR1 is LGHNT and CDR2 is FRNRAP. The CDR3 totals 11 residues. V shed 7 bases and J shed 2 bases, with 5 bases lying between them. The CDR3 loop is CASVLNYGYTF. For the CDR3, the DNA is TGTGCTAGTGTCCTGAACTATGGCTACACCTTC.

This clone was observed a single time. J is TRBJ2-4 and V is TRBV27; D is unclear. V lost 3 bases and J 5 bases, leaving 11 bases between the germline ends. In germline, CDR1 is MNHEY, CDR2 SMNVEV (reference sequence). The length of the CDR3 is 14 residues. Here the CDR3 reads CASSFNGPENIQYF. CDR3 DNA sequence: TGTGCCAGCAGTTTTAATGGGCCCGAAAACATTCAGTACTTC.

The rearrangement links TRBV28 to TRBJ2-7; tentative D call: TRBD2 (6 bases). CDR1 and CDR2 from the germline V gene are MDHEN and SYDVKM. Trimming took 6 bases from V and 7 from J, leaving 16 bases between them. CDR3 length: 13 residues. The CDR3 is CASRQASAREQYF. The CDR3 DNA reads as TGTGCCAGCAGGCAGGCTAGCGCCAGGGAGCAGTACTTC.

V usage is TRBV5-4 and J usage is TRBJ2-2, with D possibly matching TRBD1 (6 bases). V gave up 0 bases and J gave up 3 bases, with 9 bases separating them. The CDR3 runs to 15 residues. Germline-derived CDR1 and CDR2 are SGHNT and YYREEE (reference sequence). The CDR3 reads CASSLARGDTGELFF. The CDR3 DNA is TGTGCCAGCAGCTTGGCCAGGGGAGACACCGGGGAGCTGTTTTTT.

The chain recombines TRBV7-9 with TRBJ2-1, with TRBD2 matching over 15 bases. V lost 4 bases to trimming and J lost 0 bases; unmatched junction nucleotides: 4. The CDR3 is made up of 18 amino acids. The germline gives CDR1 SEHNR, CDR2 FQNEAQ (reference sequence). The DNA of the CDR3 is TGTGCCAGCAGCTACGGGACTAGCGGGAGGAGCTCCTACAATGAGCAGTTCTTC. This gives the protein CASSYGTSGRSSYNEQFF.

The chain employs TRBV13 and TRBJ2-1; 7 bases match TRBD2. V lost 5 bases and J lost 0; bases outside the gene matches: 10. The length of the CDR3 is 17 residues. In germline, CDR1 is PRHDT, CDR2 FYEKMQ (reference sequence). DNA of the CDR3: TGTGCCAGCAGCACTCGTATAGCGGGCAGCTCCTACAATGAGCAGTTCTTC. Its translation: CASSTRIAGSSYNEQFF. Based on the CDR3 plus reference TRBV13 and TRBJ2-1, the full variable domain is AAGVIQSPRHLIKEKRETATLKCYPIPRHDTVYWYQQGPGQDPQFLISFYEKMQSDKGSIPDRFSAQQFSDYHSELNMSSLELGDSALYFCASSTRIAGSSYNEQFFGPGTRLTVL.

This sequence joins TRBV28 and TRBJ2-7; 9 bases align to TRBD1. The CDR3 covers 13 residues. Germline-derived CDR1 and CDR2 are MDHEN and SYDVKM. The ends lost 8 bases at V and 3 bases at J; junction bases unmatched: 5. Written as DNA, the CDR3 is TGTGCCAGCCGGCGGGACAGGGACTACGAGCAGTACTTC. It yields the protein CASRRDRDYEQYF. Full variable domain (remainder filled in from reference TRBV28 and TRBJ2-7): DVKVTQSSRYLVKRTGEKVFLECVQDMDHENMFWYRQDPGLGLRLIYFSYDVKMKEKGDIPEGYSVSREKKERFSLILESASTNQTSMYLCASRRDRDYEQYFGPGTRLTVT.

This chain uses TRBV4-1 with TRBJ2-1, with 11 bases lining up with TRBD2. V lost 2 bases, J lost 4 bases, and 4 bases stayed unmatched. The germline gives CDR1 MGHRA, CDR2 YSYEKL. The CDR3 covers 16 residues. The CDR3 nucleotides read TGCGCCAGCAGCCAAATAGCGGGAGGGCCGTACAATGAGCAGTTCTTC. The encoded protein is CASSQIAGGPYNEQFF.

This chain links TRBV27 with TRBJ2-5; a weak D match, TRBD2 (6 bases). V lost 5 bases to trimming and J lost 2 bases, with 12 bases between them. There are 14 residues in the CDR3. Germline V gene sequence: CDR1 MNHEY, CDR2 SMNVEV (reference sequence). CDR3 amino acids: CASSRDWGQETQYF. As DNA, the CDR3 is TGTGCCAGCAGTAGGGACTGGGGTCAAGAGACCCAGTACTTC.

This clone was recorded once. The rearrangement links TRBV19 to TRBJ2-2; 12 bases agree with TRBD2. The CDR3 is made up of 16 amino acids. Trimming took 3 bases from V and 5 from J; bases not matched to a gene: 4. Germline V CDR1 and CDR2: LNHDA, SQIVND (reference sequence). The CDR3 region is CASSILAGGETGELFF. In DNA form, the CDR3 reads TGTGCCAGTAGTATCCTAGCGGGAGGGGAGACCGGGGAGCTGTTTTTT.

The chain couples TRBV4-1 to TRBJ2-5; 8 nucleotides line up with TRBD2. V lost 0 bases, J lost 5 bases, and 8 bases stayed unmatched. The germline gives CDR1 MGHRA, CDR2 YSYEKL. This CDR3 contains 16 residues. The CDR3 sequence: CASSQDLAGGEETQYF. Here the CDR3 DNA reads TGCGCCAGCAGCCAAGATCTGGCGGGAGGTGAGGAGACCCAGTACTTC.

This chain connects TRBV21-1 to TRBJ1-2. TRBV21-1 is termed a pseudogene. The CDR3 is 16 amino acids. The CDR3 loop reads CASTSGGDGVCRGYTF. CDR3 nucleotides: TGTGCCAGCACCTCGGGGGGGGACGGCGTATGTCGCGGCTACACCTTC.

The chain employs TRBV14 and TRBJ2-3; 7 nucleotides agree with TRBD2. There are 17 residues in the CDR3. Per the germline V gene, CDR1 is SGHDN and CDR2 is FVKESK. The junction had 8 bases not matched to a gene; V was cut back by 0 bases and J by 2 bases. The CDR3 region is CASSQDWTRPYTDTQYF. The CDR3 DNA sequence: TGTGCCAGCAGCCAAGATTGGACTAGACCTTACACAGATACGCAGTATTTT.

This chain connects TRBV15 to TRBJ2-1; 12 bases are shared with TRBD2. The germline V gene encodes CDR1 LNHNV and CDR2 YYDKDF (reference sequence). The CDR3 is 17 amino acids. Trimming took 0 bases from V and 8 from J; bases not matched to a gene: 8. In DNA form, the CDR3 reads TGTGCCACCAGCAGAGATAGACTAGCGGGAGCGGATTATGAGCAGTTCTTC. Its translation is CATSRDRLAGADYEQFF.

The CDR3 spells CASSLGQQETQYF. DNA of the CDR3: TGTGCCAGCAGCTTAGGGCAGCAAGAGACCCAGTACTTC. The chain is built from TRBV11-3 and TRBJ2-5; D is unclear. V lost 1 base and J 2 bases, leaving 5 bases between the germline ends. There are 13 residues in the CDR3. Germline V gives CDR1 SGHNT, CDR2 YENEEA.

J is TRBJ1-1 and V is TRBV6-5, with D tentatively TRBD1 (5 bases). V was clipped by 9 bases and J by 0 bases, with 17 bases between them. The germline V gene encodes CDR1 MNHEY and CDR2 SVGAGI. CDR3 length: 15 residues. The CDR3 DNA reads as TGTGCCAGTTCGACAGCCTCCGCTTTGAACACTGAAGCTTTCTTT. Amino acids: CASSTASALNTEAFF.